This T cell receptor beta chain derives from a study of blood T cell repertoires in COVID-19. Study-wide context: Italy, Spain and the United States were the sources of the convalescent and acute COVID-19 samples. In each case, the material was cDNA or gDNA derived from T cells, B-cell-depleted T cells, or PBMCs.

Only in-frame clones appear in the TCRdb table, and some are missing; sequencing was by immunoSEQ multiplex PCR. The profile shows around 190,000 clones, 85% to 90% of them singletons. This CDR3 spans 15 amino acids. The germline gives CDR1 MNHEY, CDR2 SMNVEV (reference sequence). V trimming: 6 bases; J trimming: 2 bases; junction bases outside the gene matches: 8. The TCR originated in a man between 65 and 85 years old with active or convalescent COVID-19. The chain combines TRBV27 with TRBJ2-5; 8 bases agree with TRBD2. Sequencing input: peripheral blood. The CDR3 nucleotides are TGTGCCAGCAGCCTGGGACTAGGCATGCAAGAGACCCAGTACTTC. Translated: CASSLGLGMQETQYF.